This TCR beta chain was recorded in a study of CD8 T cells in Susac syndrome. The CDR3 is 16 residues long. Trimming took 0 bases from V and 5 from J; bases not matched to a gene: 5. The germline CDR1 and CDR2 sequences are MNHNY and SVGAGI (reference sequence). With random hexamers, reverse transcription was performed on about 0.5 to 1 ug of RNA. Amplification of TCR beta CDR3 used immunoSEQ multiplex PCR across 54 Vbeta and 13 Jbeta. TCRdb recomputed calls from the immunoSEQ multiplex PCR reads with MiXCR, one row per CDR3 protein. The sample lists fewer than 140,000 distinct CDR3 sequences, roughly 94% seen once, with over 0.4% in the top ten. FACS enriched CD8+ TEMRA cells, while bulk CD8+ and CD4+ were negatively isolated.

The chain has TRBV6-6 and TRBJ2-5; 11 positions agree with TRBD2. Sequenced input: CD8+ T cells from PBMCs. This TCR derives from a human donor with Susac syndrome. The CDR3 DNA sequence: TGTGCCAGCAGTTACTCGCCTAGCGGGGGGATGGAGACCCAGTACTTC. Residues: CASSYSPSGGMETQYF.